This T cell receptor (beta chain) derives from a study of PD-L1 blockade in urothelial cancer. Turning to the study itself: Enrolled patients had been treated previously with 0 to 3 chemotherapy regimens. Specimens of blood held a median count of roughly 130,000 T cells.

Concerning this clone itself: As yet, its antigen is unknown.

The germline V gene has CDR1 SNHLY and CDR2 FYNNEI. Trimming took off 6 bases at V and 4 bases at J, with 19 bases between the two ends. CDR3 size: 16 residues. Stated time point: peripheral blood 6 weeks after treatment start. Urothelial carcinoma, locally advanced or metastatic, affected the patients. Data came from immunoSEQ multiplex PCR; TCRdb stores just in-frame clones and leaves some out. The repertoire holds about 40,000 clones, approximately 86% seen once, with roughly a quarter in the top ten. Study outcomes and limitations: Survival was better when pretreatment blood TCR clonality fell below the median.

The material sequenced was PBMCs, taken around atezolizumab (anti-PD-L1) treatment. The receptor was derived from a man between 60 and 75 years old with urothelial cancer. The V gene is TRBV2, the J gene TRBJ2-1, with a weak D call TRBD2 (6 bases). CDR3 coding DNA: TGTGCCAGCAGGGACCATGTGGGGAGGAAATACAATGAGCAGTTCTTC. Encoded protein: CASRDHVGRKYNEQFF.